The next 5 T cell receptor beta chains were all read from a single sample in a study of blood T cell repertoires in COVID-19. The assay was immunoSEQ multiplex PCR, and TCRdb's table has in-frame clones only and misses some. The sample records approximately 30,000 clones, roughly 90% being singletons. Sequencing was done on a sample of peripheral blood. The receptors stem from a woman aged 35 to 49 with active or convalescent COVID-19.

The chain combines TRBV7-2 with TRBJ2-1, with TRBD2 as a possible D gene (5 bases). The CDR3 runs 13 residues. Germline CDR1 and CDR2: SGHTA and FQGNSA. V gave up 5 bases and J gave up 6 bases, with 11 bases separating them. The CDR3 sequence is CASSVRGGNEQFF. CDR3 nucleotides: TGTGCCAGCAGCGTCCGGGGTGGCAATGAGCAGTTCTTC.

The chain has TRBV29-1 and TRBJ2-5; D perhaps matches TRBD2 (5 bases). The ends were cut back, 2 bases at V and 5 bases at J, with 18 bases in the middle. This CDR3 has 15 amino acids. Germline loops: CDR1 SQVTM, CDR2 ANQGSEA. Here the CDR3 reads CSVERSGRVGETQYF. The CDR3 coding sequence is TGCAGCGTTGAAAGGTCCGGGCGGGTCGGGGAGACCCAGTACTTC. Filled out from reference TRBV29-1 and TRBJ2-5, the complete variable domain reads SAVISQKPSRDICQRGTSLTIQCQVDSQVTMMFWYRQQPGQSLTLIATANQGSEATYESGFVIDKFPISRPNLTFSTLTVSNMSPEDSSIYLCSVERSGRVGETQYFGPGTRLLVL.

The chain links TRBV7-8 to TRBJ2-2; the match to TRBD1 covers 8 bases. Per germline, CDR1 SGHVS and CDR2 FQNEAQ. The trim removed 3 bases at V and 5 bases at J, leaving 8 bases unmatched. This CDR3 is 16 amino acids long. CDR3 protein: CASSFLQGAGTGELFF. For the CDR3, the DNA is TGTGCCAGCAGCTTTTTGCAGGGGGCAGGAACCGGGGAGCTGTTTTTT.

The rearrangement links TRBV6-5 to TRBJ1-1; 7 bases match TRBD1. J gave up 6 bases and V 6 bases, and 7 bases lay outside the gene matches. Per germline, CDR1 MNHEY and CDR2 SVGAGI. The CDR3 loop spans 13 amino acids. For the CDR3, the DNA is TGTGCCAGCAGGCCGACAGGGTGGCCTGAAGCTTTCTTT. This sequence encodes CASRPTGWPEAFF.

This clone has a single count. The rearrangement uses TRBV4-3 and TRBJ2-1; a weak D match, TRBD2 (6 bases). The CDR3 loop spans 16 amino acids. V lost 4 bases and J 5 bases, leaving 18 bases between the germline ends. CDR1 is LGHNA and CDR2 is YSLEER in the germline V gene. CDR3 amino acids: CASSPIPAGPDNEQFF. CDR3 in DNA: TGCGCCAGCAGCCCCATTCCGGCGGGGCCCGACAATGAGCAGTTCTTC.